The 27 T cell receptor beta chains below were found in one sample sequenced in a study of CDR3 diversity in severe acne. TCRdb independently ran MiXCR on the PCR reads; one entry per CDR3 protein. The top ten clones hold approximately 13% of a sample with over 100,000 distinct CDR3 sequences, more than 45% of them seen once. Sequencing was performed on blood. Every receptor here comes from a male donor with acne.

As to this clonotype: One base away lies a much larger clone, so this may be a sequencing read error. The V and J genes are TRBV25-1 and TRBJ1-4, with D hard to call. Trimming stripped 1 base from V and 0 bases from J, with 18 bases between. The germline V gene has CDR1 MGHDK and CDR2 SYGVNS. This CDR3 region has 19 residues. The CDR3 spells CASSESGPQADPTNEKLFF. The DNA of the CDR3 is TGTGCCAGCAGTGAATCGGGTCCCCAAGCCGATCCAACTAATGAAAAACTGTTTTTT.

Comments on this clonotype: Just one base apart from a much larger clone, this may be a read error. CDR3 in amino acids: CSSSARRAGDTQYF. DNA for the CDR3: TGTTCCAGCAGCGCCCGGAGGGCCGGAGATACGCAGTATTTT. The genes are TRBV9 and TRBJ2-3; D is perhaps TRBD2 (6 bases). CDR3 length: 14 amino acids. The germline CDR1 and CDR2 sequences are SGDLS and YYNGEE.

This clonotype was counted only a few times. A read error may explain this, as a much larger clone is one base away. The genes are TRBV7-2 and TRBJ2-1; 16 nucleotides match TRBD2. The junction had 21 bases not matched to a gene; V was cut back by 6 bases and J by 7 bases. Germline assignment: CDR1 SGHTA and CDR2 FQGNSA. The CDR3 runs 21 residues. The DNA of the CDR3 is TGTGCCAGCAGAACGCGGTCCCCGGGACTAGCGGGGGGGCCGGATATGAATGAGCAGTTCTTC. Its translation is CASRTRSPGLAGGPDMNEQFF.

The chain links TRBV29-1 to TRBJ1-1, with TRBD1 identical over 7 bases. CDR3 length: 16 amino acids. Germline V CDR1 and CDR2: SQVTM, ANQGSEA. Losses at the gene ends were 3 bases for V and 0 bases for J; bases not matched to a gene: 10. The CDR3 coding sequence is TGCAGCGTTGACTGGGACAGCATAGACTTGAACACTGAAGCTTTCTTT. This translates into CSVDWDSIDLNTEAFF.

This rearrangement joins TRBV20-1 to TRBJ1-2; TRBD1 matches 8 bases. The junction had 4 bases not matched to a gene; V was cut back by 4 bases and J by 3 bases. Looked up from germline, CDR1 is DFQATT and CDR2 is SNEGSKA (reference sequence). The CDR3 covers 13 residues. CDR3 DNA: TGCAGTGCTAACCCGGACAGGGACTATGGCTACACCTTC. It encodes CSANPDRDYGYTF.

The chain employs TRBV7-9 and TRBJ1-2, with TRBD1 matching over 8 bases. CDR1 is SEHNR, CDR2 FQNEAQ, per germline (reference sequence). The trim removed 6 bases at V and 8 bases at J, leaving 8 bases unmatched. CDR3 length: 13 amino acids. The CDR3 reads CASSWTGPLGYTF. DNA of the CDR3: TGTGCCAGCAGTTGGACAGGGCCCCTGGGCTACACCTTC.

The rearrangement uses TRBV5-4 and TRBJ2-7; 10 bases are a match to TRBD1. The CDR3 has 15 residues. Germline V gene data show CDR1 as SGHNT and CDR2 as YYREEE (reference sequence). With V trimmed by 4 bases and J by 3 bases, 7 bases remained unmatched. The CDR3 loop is CASSLRTGGFYEQYF. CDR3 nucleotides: TGTGCCAGCAGCCTGCGGACAGGGGGTTTCTACGAGCAGTACTTC.

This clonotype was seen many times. CDR3 in amino acids: CASSSIPSREGSYEQYF. The DNA for the CDR3 is TGTGCCAGCAGTTCCATACCCTCGCGGGAGGGTTCCTACGAGCAGTACTTC. The chain couples TRBV6-2 or TRBV6-3 to TRBJ2-7; TRBD2 aligns across 9 bases. Germline V gene sequence: CDR1 MNHEY, CDR2 SVGEGT. Losses at the gene ends were 4 bases for V and 1 base for J; bases not matched to a gene: 11. The CDR3 totals 17 residues.

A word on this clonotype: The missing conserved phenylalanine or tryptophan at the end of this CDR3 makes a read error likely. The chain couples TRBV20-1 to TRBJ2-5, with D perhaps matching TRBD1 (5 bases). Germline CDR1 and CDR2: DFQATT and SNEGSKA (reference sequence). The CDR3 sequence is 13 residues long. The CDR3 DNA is TGCAGACCCGCAGCAGGGCCCCAAGAGACCCAGTACCTC. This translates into CRPAAGPQETQYL.

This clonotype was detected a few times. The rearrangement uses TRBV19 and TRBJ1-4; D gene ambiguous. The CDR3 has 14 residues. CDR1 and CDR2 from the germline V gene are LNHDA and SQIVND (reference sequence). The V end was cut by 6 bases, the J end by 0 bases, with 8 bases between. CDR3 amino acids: CASRATATNEKLFF. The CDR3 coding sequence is TGTGCCAGTAGGGCTACTGCAACTAATGAAAAACTGTTTTTT.

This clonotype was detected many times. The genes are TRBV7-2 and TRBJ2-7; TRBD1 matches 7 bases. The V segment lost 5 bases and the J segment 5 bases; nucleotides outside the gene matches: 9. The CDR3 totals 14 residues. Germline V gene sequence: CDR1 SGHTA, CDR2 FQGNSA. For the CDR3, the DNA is TGTGCCAGCAGCCTCCGGACAGGAGTCGACGAGCAGTACTTC. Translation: CASSLRTGVDEQYF.

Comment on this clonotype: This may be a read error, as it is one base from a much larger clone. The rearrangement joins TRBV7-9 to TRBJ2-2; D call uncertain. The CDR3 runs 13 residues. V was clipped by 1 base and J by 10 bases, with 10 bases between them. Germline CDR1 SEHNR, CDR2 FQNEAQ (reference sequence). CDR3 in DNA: TGTGCCAGCAGCTTAGAAGTACCCGAGGAGCTGTTTTTT. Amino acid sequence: CASSLEVPEELFF. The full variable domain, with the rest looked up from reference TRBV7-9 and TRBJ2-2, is DTGVSQNPRHKITKRGQNVTFRCDPISEHNRLYWYRQTLGQGPEFLTYFQNEAQLEKSRLLSDRFSAERPKGSFSTLEIQRTEQGDSAMYLCASSLEVPEELFFGEGSRLTVL.

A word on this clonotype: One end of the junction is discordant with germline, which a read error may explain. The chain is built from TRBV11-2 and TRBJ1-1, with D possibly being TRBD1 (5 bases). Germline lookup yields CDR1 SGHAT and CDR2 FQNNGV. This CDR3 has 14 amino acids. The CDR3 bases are TGTGCCAGCAGCCCGACTATGGGGGGGACTGAAGCTTTCTTC. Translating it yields CASSPTMGGTEAFF.

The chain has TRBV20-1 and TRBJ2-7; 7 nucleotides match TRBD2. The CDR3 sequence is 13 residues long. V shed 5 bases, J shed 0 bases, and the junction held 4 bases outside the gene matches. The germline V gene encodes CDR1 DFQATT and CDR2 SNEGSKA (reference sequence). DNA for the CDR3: TGCAGTGCTCGAGCGGGGTACTCCTACGAGCAGTACTTC. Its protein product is CSARAGYSYEQYF.

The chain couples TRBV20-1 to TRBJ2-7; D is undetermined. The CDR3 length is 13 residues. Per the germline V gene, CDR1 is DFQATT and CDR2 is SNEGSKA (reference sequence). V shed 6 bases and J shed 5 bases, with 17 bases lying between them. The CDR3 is CSAGPGGPDEQYF. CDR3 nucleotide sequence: TGCAGTGCCGGACCTGGCGGTCCTGACGAGCAGTACTTC.

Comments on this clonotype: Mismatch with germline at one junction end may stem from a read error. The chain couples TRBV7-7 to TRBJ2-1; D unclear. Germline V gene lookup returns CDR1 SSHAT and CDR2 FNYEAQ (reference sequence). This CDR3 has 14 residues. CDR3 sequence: CASSRRLLSNEQFF. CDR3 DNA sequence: TGTGCTAGCAGCCGGCGCCTTCTTAGCAATGAGCAGTTCTTC.

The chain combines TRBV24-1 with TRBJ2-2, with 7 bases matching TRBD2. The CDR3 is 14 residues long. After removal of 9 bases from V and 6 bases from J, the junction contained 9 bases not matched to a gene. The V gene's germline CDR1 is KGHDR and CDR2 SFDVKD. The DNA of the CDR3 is TGTGCCACCGCCCCCCGGGAGGTACCCGGGGAGCTGTTTTTT. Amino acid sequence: CATAPREVPGELFF.

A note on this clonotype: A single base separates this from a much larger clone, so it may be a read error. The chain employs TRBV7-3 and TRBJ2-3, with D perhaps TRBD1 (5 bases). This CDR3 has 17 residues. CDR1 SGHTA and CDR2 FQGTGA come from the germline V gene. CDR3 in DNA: TGTGCCTGCAGCTTACTGGGGCTAGTGCGATCTCCAGATACGCAGTATTTT. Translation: CACSLLGLVRSPDTQYF.

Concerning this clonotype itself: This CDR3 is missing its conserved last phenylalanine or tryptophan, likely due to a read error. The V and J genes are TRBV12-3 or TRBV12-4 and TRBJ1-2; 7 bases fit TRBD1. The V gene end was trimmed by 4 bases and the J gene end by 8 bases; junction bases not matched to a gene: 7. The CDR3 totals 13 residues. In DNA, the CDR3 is TGTGCCAGCAGTTACGACAGGGTCTGGGGCTACACCCTC. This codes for CASSYDRVWGYTL.

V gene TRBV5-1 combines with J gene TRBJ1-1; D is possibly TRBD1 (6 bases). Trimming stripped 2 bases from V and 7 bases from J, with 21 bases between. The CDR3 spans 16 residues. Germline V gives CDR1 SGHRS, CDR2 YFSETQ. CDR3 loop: CASSFGGGNLGSEAFF. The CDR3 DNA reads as TGCGCCAGCAGCTTTGGAGGGGGGAACTTAGGTAGTGAAGCTTTCTTT.

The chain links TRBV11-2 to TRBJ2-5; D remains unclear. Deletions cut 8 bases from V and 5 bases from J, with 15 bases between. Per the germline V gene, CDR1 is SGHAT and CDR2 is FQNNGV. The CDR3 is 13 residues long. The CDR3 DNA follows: TGTGCCAGCGGGGTCGTCTCCCGTGAGACCCAGTACTTC. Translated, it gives CASGVVSRETQYF.

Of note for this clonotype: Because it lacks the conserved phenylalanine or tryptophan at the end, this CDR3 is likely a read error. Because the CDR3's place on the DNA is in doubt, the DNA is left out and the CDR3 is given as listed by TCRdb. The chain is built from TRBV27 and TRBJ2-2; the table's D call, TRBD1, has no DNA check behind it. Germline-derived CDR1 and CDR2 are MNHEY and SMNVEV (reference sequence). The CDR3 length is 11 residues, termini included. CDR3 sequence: CASTWTGSTAG.

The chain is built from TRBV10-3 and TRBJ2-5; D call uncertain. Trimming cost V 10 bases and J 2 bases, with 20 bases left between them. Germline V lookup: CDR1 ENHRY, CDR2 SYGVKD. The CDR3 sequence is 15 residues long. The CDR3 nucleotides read TGTGCCAGCGGCATAGCAGCGAATTCTCAAGAGACCCAGTACTTC. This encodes CASGIAANSQETQYF.

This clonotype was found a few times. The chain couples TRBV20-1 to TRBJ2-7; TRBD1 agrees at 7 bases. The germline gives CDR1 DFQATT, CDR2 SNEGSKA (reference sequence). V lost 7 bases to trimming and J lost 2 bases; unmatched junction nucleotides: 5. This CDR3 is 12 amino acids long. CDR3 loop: CSETGQPYEQYF. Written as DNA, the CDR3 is TGCAGTGAGACGGGACAGCCCTACGAGCAGTACTTC.

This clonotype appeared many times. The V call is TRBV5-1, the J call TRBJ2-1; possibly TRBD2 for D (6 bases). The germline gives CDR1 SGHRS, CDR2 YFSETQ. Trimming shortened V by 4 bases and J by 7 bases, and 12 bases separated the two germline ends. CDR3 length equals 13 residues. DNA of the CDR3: TGCGCCAGCAGCGTGATTAGCGGAAATGAGCAGTTCTTC. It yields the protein CASSVISGNEQFF.

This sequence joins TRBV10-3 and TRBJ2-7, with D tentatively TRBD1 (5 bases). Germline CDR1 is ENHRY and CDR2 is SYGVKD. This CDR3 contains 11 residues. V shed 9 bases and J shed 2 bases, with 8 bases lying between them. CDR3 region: CAIAGTYEQYF. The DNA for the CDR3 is TGTGCCATTGCAGGGACCTACGAGCAGTACTTC.

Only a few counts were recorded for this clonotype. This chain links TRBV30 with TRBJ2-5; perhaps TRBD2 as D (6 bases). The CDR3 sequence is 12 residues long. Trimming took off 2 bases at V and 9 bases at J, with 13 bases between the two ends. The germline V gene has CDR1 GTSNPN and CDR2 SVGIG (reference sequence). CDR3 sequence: CAWSLPRGAQYF. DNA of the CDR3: TGTGCCTGGAGTCTTCCACGCGGGGCCCAGTACTTC.